These 21 T cell receptor beta chains were all obtained from the same sample, sequenced in a study of T-cell reconstitution after alpha-beta-depleted transplantation in children. The TCRbeta library incorporated unique molecular identifiers. TCRdb used MiXCR to reprocess the PCR reads, holding one entry per CDR3 protein. The table lists roughly 200,000 distinct CDR3 sequences, under 8.5% of them singletons. Sequences were derived from PBMCs, sampled before TCRalphabeta/CD19-depleted stem cell transplant. The receptors were gathered from a boy aged 2 to 10 with acute lymphoblastic leukemia, due to receive a stem cell transplant.

This clonotype was observed a few times. The rearrangement joins TRBV7-8 to TRBJ2-7; D may be TRBD1 (6 bases). CDR3 length: 15 amino acids. Trimming took off 6 bases at V and 1 base at J, with 16 bases between the two ends. Germline CDR1 SGHVS, CDR2 FQNEAQ. The CDR3, as DNA: TGTGCCAGCAGTCGAGGACAGACCCGTTCCTACGAGCAGTACTTC. It codes for CASSRGQTRSYEQYF.

This clonotype was picked up many times. This chain uses TRBV28 with TRBJ1-1, with TRBD1 matching 8 bases. The germline V gene has CDR1 MDHEN and CDR2 SYDVKM. V shed 7 bases, J shed 3 bases, and the junction held 4 bases outside the gene matches. CDR3 size: 13 residues. For the CDR3, the DNA is TGTGCCAGCACCCCACAGGGGGACACTGAAGCTTTCTTT. It encodes CASTPQGDTEAFF.

A word on this clonotype: This may be a read error, as it is one base from a much larger clone. This sequence joins TRBV28 and TRBJ2-7, with 8 positions matching TRBD2. Germline CDR1 MDHEN, CDR2 SYDVKM. This CDR3 contains 14 residues. CDR3 region: CVGSGTRDPYEQYF. In DNA, the CDR3 is TGTGTCGGTTCCGGGACTAGAGATCCTTACGAGCAGTACTTC.

This clonotype was observed at least ten times. The chain uses TRBV3-1 and TRBJ2-1, with TRBD2 as a possible D gene (5 bases). The CDR3 runs to 18 residues. CDR1 and CDR2 (germline): LGHDT, YNNKEL (reference sequence). The V end lost 2 bases, the J end lost 2 bases, and 19 bases lay between the germline ends. CDR3 protein: CASSQFRSLSGAYNEQFF. CDR3 nucleotide sequence: TGTGCCAGCAGCCAATTCCGCAGTCTCAGCGGCGCCTACAATGAGCAGTTCTTC.

CDR3: CASSRDRGRGEQFF. For the CDR3, the DNA is TGTGCCAGCAGCCGGGACAGGGGGCGAGGTGAGCAGTTCTTC. The chain uses TRBV12-3 or TRBV12-4 and TRBJ2-1, with 12 bases aligning to TRBD1. V was clipped by 6 bases and J by 9 bases; unmatched bases: 6. This CDR3 is built from 14 residues.

CDR3 amino acids: CASSALWSSGANVLTF. The CDR3 region has the DNA TGTGCCAGCAGTGCCCTGTGGAGCTCTGGGGCCAACGTCCTGACTTTC. The J gene is TRBJ2-6, the V gene TRBV25-1; D is uncertain. CDR3 length equals 16 residues. Germline V CDR1 and CDR2: MGHDK, SYGVNS. Trimming removed 4 bases at V and 0 bases at J, with 10 bases between.

This clonotype appeared many times. CDR3 protein: CASSLEGEDTQYF. The CDR3 DNA reads as TGTGCCAGCAGCTTAGAGGGCGAGGATACGCAGTATTTT. The chain has TRBV7-9 and TRBJ2-3; D unresolved. The CDR3 is 13 residues long. Germline V lookup: CDR1 SEHNR, CDR2 FQNEAQ (reference sequence). V was cut by 1 base and J by 6 bases, with 8 bases left in between.

This clonotype was found many times. The chain employs TRBV7-2 and TRBJ2-7; the match to TRBD2 covers 7 bases. This CDR3 spans 16 amino acids. Per germline, CDR1 SGHTA and CDR2 FQGNSA. With V trimmed by 5 bases and J by 4 bases, 14 bases remained unmatched. The CDR3 DNA follows: TGTGCCAGCAGCATATCGGCGGGAGTCCTTAATTACGAGCAGTACTTC. This encodes CASSISAGVLNYEQYF.

This clonotype was seen many times. The chain has TRBV6-2 or TRBV6-3 and TRBJ2-7, with D possibly TRBD1 on 6 matching bases. The CDR3 length is 13 residues. The V gene's germline CDR1 is MNHEY and CDR2 SVGEGT. The V end lost 7 bases, the J end lost 3 bases, and 13 bases lay between the germline ends. DNA of the CDR3: TGTGCCAGCACCACCGGGACAATCTACGAGCAGTACTTC. Protein: CASTTGTIYEQYF.

This clonotype was seen repeatedly, ten times or more. The rearrangement links TRBV12-3 or TRBV12-4 to TRBJ2-5; perhaps TRBD2 as D (7 bases). Trimming left V 4 bases short and J 5 bases short, with 11 bases between. The CDR3 totals 13 residues. The CDR3 loop reads CASSWGGPETQYF. The CDR3 nucleotides read TGTGCCAGCAGTTGGGGGGGGCCGGAGACCCAGTACTTC.

This chain joins TRBV7-8 and TRBJ2-1, with D possibly called TRBD1 or TRBD2 (5 bases each). CDR1 and CDR2 from the germline V gene are SGHVS and FQNEAQ. CDR3 length: 15 residues. Trimming left V 2 bases short and J 4 bases short, with 12 bases between. The CDR3 reads CASSLPGRTYNEQFF. CDR3 bases: TGTGCCAGCAGCTTACCGGGGCGGACATACAATGAGCAGTTCTTC.

CDR3 protein: CASSQGTGTDSPLHF. DNA for the CDR3: TGTGCCAGCAGCCAGGGGACAGGAACCGATTCACCCCTCCACTTT. The V call is TRBV3-1, the J call TRBJ1-6; 8 bases are a match to TRBD1. Germline V lookup: CDR1 LGHDT, CDR2 YNNKEL (reference sequence). With V trimmed by 3 bases and J by 8 bases, 6 bases remained unmatched. The CDR3 runs to 15 residues.

This clonotype was counted many times. The V gene is TRBV7-8, the J gene TRBJ2-3, with 7 bases matching TRBD2. The CDR3 runs 15 residues. Germline V gives CDR1 SGHVS, CDR2 FQNEAQ. Losses at the gene ends were 2 bases for V and 6 bases for J; bases not matched to a gene: 8. CDR3 bases: TGTGCCAGCAGCTTACTAGCGGTAAACCTGGATACGCAGTATTTT. Protein: CASSLLAVNLDTQYF. Using reference TRBV7-8 and TRBJ2-3 for the parts outside the CDR3, the full variable domain is GAGVSQSPRYKVAKRGQDVALRCDPISGHVSLFWYQQALGQGPEFLTYFQNEAQLDKSGLPSDRFFAERPEGSVSTLKIQRTQQEDSAVYLCASSLLAVNLDTQYFGPGTRLTVL.

This clonotype was found many times. This sequence joins TRBV7-2 and TRBJ2-3, with D hard to call. CDR1 is SGHTA, CDR2 FQGNSA, per germline. The CDR3 has 14 amino acids. V gave up 1 base and J gave up 2 bases, with 7 bases separating them. CDR3 coding DNA: TGTGCCAGCAGCTTAGAGATAATCACAGATACGCAGTATTTT. Translated, it gives CASSLEIITDTQYF.

This clonotype was counted ten times or more. V is TRBV12-3 or TRBV12-4 and J is TRBJ2-3; 7 bases are a match to TRBD2. V shed 8 bases, J shed 5 bases, and the junction held 16 bases outside the gene matches. The CDR3 extends over 16 amino acids. The chain's CDR3 is CASEERGVTFKDTQYF. Here the CDR3 DNA reads TGTGCCAGCGAAGAACGGGGGGTGACATTCAAAGATACGCAGTATTTT.

The table lists this clonotype with a few counts. The chain uses TRBV29-1 and TRBJ2-6; 9 bases line up with TRBD1. CDR1 is SQVTM and CDR2 is ANQGSEA in the germline V gene. Trimming at V came to 6 bases and at J to 0 bases, leaving 6 bases not matched to a gene. This CDR3 has 16 amino acids. The CDR3 coding sequence is TGCAGCGTCGGGGACAGGGAGAGCTCTGGGGCCAACGTCCTGACTTTC. It specifies CSVGDRESSGANVLTF.

By share, this clonotype counts as medium-sized (0.01 to 0.1%). V and J are TRBV20-1 and TRBJ2-2; a possible D gene is TRBD1 (5 bases). The CDR3 loop spans 14 amino acids. CDR1 DFQATT and CDR2 SNEGSKA come from the germline V gene (reference sequence). Trimming removed 5 bases at V and 0 bases at J, with 10 bases between. The CDR3 DNA follows: TGCAGTGCTCGAGGACATCCGAACACCGGGGAGCTGTTTTTT. Translating gives CSARGHPNTGELFF.

This clonotype has only a few counts. The J gene is TRBJ2-5, the V gene TRBV28; tentative D call: TRBD2 (5 bases). Germline V gene sequence: CDR1 MDHEN, CDR2 SYDVKM. V lost 3 bases and J 2 bases, leaving 13 bases between the germline ends. The CDR3 has 15 residues. The DNA for the CDR3 is TGTGCCAGCAGTTTCGGGGATTCAATTCAAGAGACCCAGTACTTC. This translates into CASSFGDSIQETQYF.

This clonotype was detected ten times or more. This chain links TRBV20-1 with TRBJ2-1; a possible D gene is TRBD2 (6 bases). This CDR3 region has 14 residues. V dropped 3 bases and J dropped 3 bases, with 12 bases sitting between them. CDR1 DFQATT and CDR2 SNEGSKA come from the germline V gene (reference sequence). Here the CDR3 DNA reads TGCAGTGCTAGTCTCTCTAGCGACTACAATGAGCAGTTCTTC. Translated: CSASLSSDYNEQFF.

The chain uses TRBV7-9 and TRBJ2-1; D possibly uses TRBD1 or TRBD2 (5 bases each). The CDR3 consists of 14 residues. Germline CDR1 is SEHNR and CDR2 is FQNEAQ (reference sequence). V shed 10 bases and J shed 9 bases, with 22 bases lying between them. The CDR3 DNA sequence: TGTGCCACCTCTGACGGGACGAAAGGTGGTGAGCAGTTCTTC. It specifies CATSDGTKGGEQFF.

This clonotype was found many times. The chain is built from TRBV7-2 and TRBJ2-1; 8 nucleotides match TRBD2. The CDR3 is 16 residues long. With 1 base clipped from V and 3 bases from J, the junction kept 5 bases outside the gene matches. Per the germline V gene, CDR1 is SGHTA and CDR2 is FQGNSA. DNA for the CDR3: TGTGCCAGCAGCTTAGAGGGACTAGGATTCTACAATGAGCAGTTCTTC. Protein product: CASSLEGLGFYNEQFF.